This T cell receptor beta chain was retrieved from a study of blood T cell repertoires in COVID-19. V was clipped by 3 bases and J by 4 bases; unmatched bases: 11. Germline V gene data show CDR1 as SGHRS and CDR2 as YFSETQ. This CDR3 contains 18 residues. Participants, about 18 to 95 years old, spanned fewer than 30 US areas. TCRdb keeps only in-frame clones here, not all; method: immunoSEQ multiplex PCR. This sample carries roughly 260,000 clones, approximately 90% of them seen once, and the ten largest clones take under 6.5%. This chain uses TRBV5-1 with TRBJ2-2; 11 positions match TRBD2. The sequenced sample consisted of PBMCs or T cells enriched from blood (not recorded which). This TCR came from a woman younger than 45 with acute COVID-19. The CDR3 DNA sequence: TGCGCCAGCAGCTGGCCGGTAGCGGGAGGGCCTGGCACCGGGGAGCTGTTTTTT. It specifies CASSWPVAGGPGTGELFF.